The 28 T cell receptor beta chains given below trace back to one sample, sequenced in a study of T cell responses to AZD1222 COVID-19 vaccine. Here immunoSEQ multiplex PCR was the method, and the copy in TCRdb shows in-frame clones only, minus some. Of 150,000 to 200,000 clones listed, around 93% are singletons. Sample: peripheral blood, taken on day 0 of AZD1222 vaccination. The receptors shown here come from an adult in good health.

V is TRBV14 and J is TRBJ2-7; D may match TRBD1 or TRBD2 (5 bases each). The length of the CDR3 is 14 residues. CDR1 is SGHDN, CDR2 FVKESK, per germline. The germline V and J ends were trimmed by 4 bases and 3 bases, with 13 bases remaining between them. In DNA, the CDR3 is TGTGCCAGCAGCCTCCCGGGACGGTTCTACGAGCAGTACTTC. Encoded protein: CASSLPGRFYEQYF.

The gene calls are TRBV27 and TRBJ2-7; maybe TRBD1 (6 bases). The V gene's germline CDR1 is MNHEY and CDR2 SMNVEV (reference sequence). The CDR3 is 14 residues long. V was clipped by 6 bases and J by 8 bases, with 20 bases between them. In DNA form, the CDR3 reads TGTGCCAGCAGCCAGGACAGAGCCCTTACGAAGCAGTACTTC. Translation: CASSQDRALTKQYF.

The chain has TRBV6-5 and TRBJ1-1; 8 bases agree with TRBD1. This CDR3 contains 15 residues. Losses at the gene ends were 6 bases for V and 0 bases for J; bases not matched to a gene: 6. Germline V gene data show CDR1 as MNHEY and CDR2 as SVGAGI. CDR3 sequence: CASRLTGQVNTEAFF. The CDR3 nucleotides are TGTGCCAGCAGGTTAACGGGACAGGTGAACACTGAAGCTTTCTTT.

J is TRBJ1-1 and V is TRBV7-9; D unresolved. V was shortened by 6 bases and J by 0 bases, with 8 bases between the two germline ends. CDR3 length equals 13 residues. Germline lookup yields CDR1 SEHNR and CDR2 FQNEAQ (reference sequence). The CDR3, as DNA: TGTGCCAGCAGGGTACTCATGAACACTGAAGCTTTCTTT. Amino acid sequence: CASRVLMNTEAFF.

This chain uses TRBV27 with TRBJ1-6; 8 nucleotides match TRBD1. V was pared by 0 bases and J by 9 bases, with 10 bases of the junction left unmatched. The CDR3 sequence is 17 residues long. Germline V gene data show CDR1 as MNHEY and CDR2 as SMNVEV (reference sequence). Here the CDR3 reads CASSLSAGGQLFSPLHF. In DNA, the CDR3 is TGTGCCAGCAGTTTATCGGCAGGGGGCCAATTATTTTCACCCCTCCACTTT.

The V gene is TRBV19, the J gene TRBJ1-1; the D gene is possibly TRBD1 (6 bases). The CDR3 runs 15 residues. The germline CDR1 and CDR2 sequences are LNHDA and SQIVND (reference sequence). Between the trimmed V and J ends, which lost 3 bases and 5 bases, there was a span of 16 bases. CDR3 amino acids: CASSMPGGLRTEAFF. The CDR3 coding sequence is TGTGCCAGTAGTATGCCCGGGGGCCTTAGAACTGAAGCTTTCTTT.

The chain carries TRBV9 and TRBJ1-1; the D is unclear. CDR1 and CDR2 (germline): SGDLS, YYNGEE. Deletions cut 0 bases from V and 0 bases from J, with 9 bases between. There are 15 residues in the CDR3. In nucleotides, the CDR3 is TGTGCCAGCAGCGTAGGCGGGAGGGTGAACACTGAAGCTTTCTTT. Its translation: CASSVGGRVNTEAFF.

The V and J genes are TRBV25-1 and TRBJ1-1, with TRBD1 matching over 9 bases. CDR3 length equals 15 residues. Germline V CDR1 and CDR2: MGHDK, SYGVNS. The J segment lost 2 bases and the V segment lost 6 bases, leaving 7 bases of the junction unmatched. DNA for the CDR3: TGTGCCAGCAGCCTGGGTACAGGGGGCAACACTGAAGCTTTCTTT. Amino acids: CASSLGTGGNTEAFF.

This sequence joins TRBV4-2 and TRBJ1-1; D possibly corresponds to TRBD1 (5 bases). Deletions cut 5 bases from V and 3 bases from J, with 16 bases between. The V gene's germline CDR1 is LGHNA and CDR2 YNFKEQ. This CDR3 comprises 15 residues. The CDR3 coding sequence is TGTGCCAGCAGCGCAAGGACGGGACTAGACACTGAAGCTTTCTTT. Its translation: CASSARTGLDTEAFF.

The gene calls are TRBV28 and TRBJ1-5; D perhaps matches TRBD1 (5 bases). The germline gives CDR1 MDHEN, CDR2 SYDVKM. V lost 3 bases and J 3 bases, leaving 12 bases between the germline ends. This CDR3 is 15 amino acids long. The CDR3: CASSFNGGINQPQHF. The CDR3 coding sequence is TGTGCCAGCAGTTTTAATGGGGGGATCAATCAGCCCCAGCATTTT.

This rearrangement joins TRBV2 to TRBJ2-6; no clear D. The V gene's germline CDR1 is SNHLY and CDR2 FYNNEI. V lost 4 bases to trimming and J lost 1 base, with 8 bases between them. CDR3 length: 15 residues. The CDR3 reads CASSVEWSGANVLTF. The CDR3, as DNA: TGTGCCAGCAGTGTCGAGTGGTCTGGGGCCAACGTCCTGACTTTC.

The J gene is TRBJ2-7, the V gene TRBV27, with D possibly called TRBD1 or TRBD2 (6 bases each). Looked up from germline, CDR1 is MNHEY and CDR2 is SMNVEV (reference sequence). V lost 5 bases and J lost 2, with 31 bases in between. This CDR3 is 20 amino acids long. The CDR3 region is CASSTARGHLGGVAPYEQYF. CDR3 nucleotides: TGTGCCAGCAGTACCGCCCGGGGACATTTGGGGGGAGTGGCCCCCTACGAGCAGTACTTC.

The chain carries TRBV5-1 and TRBJ1-2; TRBD1 matches 8 bases. This CDR3 has 15 residues. The V gene end was trimmed by 2 bases and the J gene end by 4 bases; junction bases not matched to a gene: 7. Germline CDR1 SGHRS, CDR2 YFSETQ. CDR3 region: CASSLTTGAGYGYTF. CDR3 in DNA: TGCGCCAGCAGCTTAACGACAGGGGCCGGCTATGGCTACACCTTC.

J is TRBJ2-1 and V is TRBV7-3, with unresolved D. The CDR3 is 14 amino acids. Trimming removed 5 bases at V and 4 bases at J, with 12 bases between. Germline V CDR1 and CDR2: SGHTA, FQGTGA. The CDR3 sequence: CASSPLSTYNEQFF. Written as DNA, the CDR3 is TGTGCCAGCAGCCCCCTTAGTACATACAATGAGCAGTTCTTC.

The gene calls are TRBV5-1 and TRBJ1-1; perhaps TRBD1 as D (6 bases). The CDR3 consists of 13 residues. In germline, CDR1 is SGHRS, CDR2 YFSETQ. The germline V and J ends were trimmed by 5 bases and 6 bases, with 14 bases remaining between them. CDR3 region: CASSSTGLAEAFF. The CDR3, as DNA: TGCGCCAGCAGTTCTACAGGGCTCGCTGAAGCTTTCTTT.

The CDR3 protein is CASSLAHLRDNEQFF. The CDR3 DNA reads as TGTGCCAGCAGCTTAGCGCATCTGCGGGACAATGAGCAGTTCTTC. This chain uses TRBV7-2 with TRBJ2-1; maybe TRBD2 (5 bases). V was pared by 0 bases and J by 5 bases, with 11 bases between. Germline V gives CDR1 SGHTA, CDR2 FQGNSA. The CDR3 is made up of 15 amino acids.

This clone turned up a few times. The chain has TRBV7-8 and TRBJ2-7; no firm D call. The germline CDR1 and CDR2 sequences are SGHVS and FQNEAQ. The CDR3 loop spans 14 amino acids. V was clipped by 1 base and J by 0 bases, with 7 bases between them. In DNA form, the CDR3 reads TGTGCCAGCAGCTTAGAGCTCTCCTCCTACGAGCAGTACTTC. Translated, it gives CASSLELSSYEQYF.

V and J are TRBV4-3 and TRBJ1-1, with 7 bases fitting TRBD1. Trimming at V came to 0 bases and at J to 1 base, leaving 14 bases not matched to a gene. There are 19 residues in the CDR3. The V gene's germline CDR1 is LGHNA and CDR2 YSLEER. The CDR3: CASSQDLIQGQIPNTEAFF. CDR3 bases: TGCGCCAGCAGCCAAGATTTAATACAGGGGCAGATTCCGAACACTGAAGCTTTCTTT.

The V gene is TRBV3-1 (or the pseudogene TRBV3-2), the J gene TRBJ2-1; perhaps TRBD2 as D (5 bases). The CDR3 totals 16 residues. The germline gives CDR1 LGHDT, CDR2 YNNKEL (reference sequence). V was pared by 3 bases and J by 1 base, with 13 bases between. The CDR3 region has the DNA TGTGCCAGCAGCCAGTTGGCTAGCAGGTCCTACAATGAGCAGTTCTTC. Its protein product is CASSQLASRSYNEQFF.

On this clone itself: Other nucleotide sequences from this sample produce the same CDR3. The J gene is TRBJ1-1, the V gene TRBV7-3; D is undetermined. Germline loops: CDR1 SGHTA, CDR2 FQGTGA. V was clipped by 4 bases and J by 4 bases, with 10 bases between them. The CDR3 consists of 13 residues. CDR3 bases: TGTGCCAGCAGCTCCACCCGGTTCACTGAAGCTTTCTTT. It translates to CASSSTRFTEAFF.

The CDR3 region has the DNA TGTGCCACCGCCCGGACCCGGGGTGAAAAACTGTTTTTT. It yields the protein CATARTRGEKLFF. The chain links TRBV27 to TRBJ1-4, with unresolved D. The CDR3 covers 13 residues. Germline V gene lookup returns CDR1 MNHEY and CDR2 SMNVEV (reference sequence). V shed 10 bases and J shed 7 bases, with 16 bases lying between them.

This clone is a singleton in its sample. The V call is TRBV6-5, the J call TRBJ1-6, with a weak D call TRBD1 (6 bases). Germline V gene sequence: CDR1 MNHEY, CDR2 SVGAGI. This CDR3 is 12 amino acids long. Trimming removed 4 bases from V and 14 bases from J, with 12 bases in between. CDR3 DNA: TGTGCCAGCAGTTCCTTGGGGGGCACCCTCCACTTT. Translating gives CASSSLGGTLHF.

This rearrangement joins TRBV4-1 to TRBJ2-1; D is undetermined. Looked up from germline, CDR1 is MGHRA and CDR2 is YSYEKL. The CDR3 is made up of 13 amino acids. The germline V and J ends were trimmed by 1 base and 4 bases, with 5 bases remaining between them. CDR3 in amino acids: CASSQVVYNEQFF. The CDR3 coding sequence is TGCGCCAGCAGCCAAGTGGTATACAATGAGCAGTTCTTC.

The chain joins TRBV4-2 to TRBJ2-1; no definite D call. The CDR3 has 13 residues. V lost 2 bases and J 5 bases, leaving 7 bases between the germline ends. The germline gives CDR1 LGHNA, CDR2 YNFKEQ. This CDR3 is CASSQRRNNEQFF. The CDR3 bases are TGTGCCAGCAGCCAACGGCGGAACAATGAGCAGTTCTTC.

This clone was recorded only once. The V call is TRBV2, the J call TRBJ1-1, with D perhaps TRBD1 (5 bases). The germline CDR1 and CDR2 sequences are SNHLY and FYNNEI. Trimming took 6 bases from V and 0 from J, leaving 11 bases between them. CDR3 length: 14 amino acids. CDR3 region: CASRDQGVNTEAFF. The CDR3 DNA sequence: TGTGCCAGCAGGGACCAGGGAGTGAACACTGAAGCTTTCTTT.

CDR3 coding DNA: TGCGCCAGCAGCTTGAGGACTGGCGGGAGGAGCACTGACGAGCAGTACTTC. This gives the protein CASSLRTGGRSTDEQYF. This chain joins TRBV5-1 and TRBJ2-7, with 8 bases matching TRBD2. In germline, CDR1 is SGHRS, CDR2 YFSETQ. This CDR3 is 17 amino acids long. V gave up 1 base and J gave up 5 bases; unmatched junction bases: 14.

The CDR3 coding sequence is TGTGCCAGCAGCTGGAGTACAGGGAGCGGCGAGCAGTACTTC. Translated: CASSWSTGSGEQYF. The V call is TRBV5-6, the J call TRBJ2-7, with D possibly matching TRBD1 (6 bases). There are 14 residues in the CDR3. Trimming removed 3 bases from V and 6 bases from J, with 16 bases in between. CDR1 SGHDT and CDR2 YYEEEE come from the germline V gene. Filled out from reference TRBV5-6 and TRBJ2-7, the complete variable domain reads DAGVTQSPTHLIKTRGQQVTLRCSPKSGHDTVSWYQQALGQGPQFIFQYYEEEERQRGNFPDRFSGHQFPNYSSELNVNALLLGDSALYLCASSWSTGSGEQYFGPGTRLTVT.

The chain links TRBV27 to TRBJ2-3; weak D call: TRBD2 (6 bases). With 2 bases removed from V and 3 bases from J, the gap between germline ends came to 12 bases. The CDR3 sequence is 15 residues long. Per germline, CDR1 MNHEY and CDR2 SMNVEV (reference sequence). CDR3 nucleotides: TGTGCCAGCAGTTTACCGCCTGGGGGGACAGATACGCAGTATTTT. Its translation is CASSLPPGGTDTQYF.